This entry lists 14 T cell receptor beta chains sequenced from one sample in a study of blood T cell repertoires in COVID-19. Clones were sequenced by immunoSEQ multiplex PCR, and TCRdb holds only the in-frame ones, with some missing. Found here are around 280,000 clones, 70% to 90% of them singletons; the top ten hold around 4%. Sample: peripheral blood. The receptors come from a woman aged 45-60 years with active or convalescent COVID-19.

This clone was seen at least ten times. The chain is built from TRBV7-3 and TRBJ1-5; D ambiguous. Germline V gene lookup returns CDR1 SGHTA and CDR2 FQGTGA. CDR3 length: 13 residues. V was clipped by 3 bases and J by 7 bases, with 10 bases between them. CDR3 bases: TGTGCCAGCAGCTTGGAGGACCAACAGCCCCAGCATTTT. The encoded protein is CASSLEDQQPQHF.

CDR3 in amino acids: CASSFDRGGTEAFF. The DNA of the CDR3 is TGTGCCAGTAGTTTCGACAGGGGAGGCACTGAAGCTTTCTTT. The V gene is TRBV19, the J gene TRBJ1-1; TRBD1 matches at 8 bases. J gave up 4 bases and V 5 bases, and 6 bases lay outside the gene matches. Looked up from germline, CDR1 is LNHDA and CDR2 is SQIVND (reference sequence). CDR3 length equals 14 residues.

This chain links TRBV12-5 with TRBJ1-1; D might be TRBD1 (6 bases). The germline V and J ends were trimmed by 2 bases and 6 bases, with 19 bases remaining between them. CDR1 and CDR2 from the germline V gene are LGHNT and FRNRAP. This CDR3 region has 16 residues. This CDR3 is CASGLPSQGVVPEAFF. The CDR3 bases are TGTGCTAGTGGTTTGCCATCACAGGGTGTGGTTCCTGAAGCTTTCTTT.

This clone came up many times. The CDR3 reads CASSYSGGNGNTIYF. For the CDR3, the DNA is TGTGCCAGCAGTTACTCGGGGGGGAATGGAAACACCATATATTTT. The V gene is TRBV6-5, the J gene TRBJ1-3; tentatively, D is TRBD1 (5 bases). Between the trimmed V and J ends, which lost 0 bases and 3 bases, there was a span of 9 bases. Germline-derived CDR1 and CDR2 are MNHEY and SVGAGI. The CDR3 has 15 residues.

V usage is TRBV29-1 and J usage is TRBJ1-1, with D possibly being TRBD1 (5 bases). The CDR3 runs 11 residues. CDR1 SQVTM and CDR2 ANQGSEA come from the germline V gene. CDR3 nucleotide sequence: TGCAACGCCCAGGGCGGCACTGAAGCTTTCTTT. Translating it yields CNAQGGTEAFF.

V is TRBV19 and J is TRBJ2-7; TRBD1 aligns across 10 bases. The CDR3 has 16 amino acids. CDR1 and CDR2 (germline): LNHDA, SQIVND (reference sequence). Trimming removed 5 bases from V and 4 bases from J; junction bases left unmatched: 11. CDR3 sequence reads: CASSPLRDRGGYEQYF. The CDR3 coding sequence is TGTGCCAGTAGTCCACTCCGGGACAGGGGAGGGTACGAGCAGTACTTC.

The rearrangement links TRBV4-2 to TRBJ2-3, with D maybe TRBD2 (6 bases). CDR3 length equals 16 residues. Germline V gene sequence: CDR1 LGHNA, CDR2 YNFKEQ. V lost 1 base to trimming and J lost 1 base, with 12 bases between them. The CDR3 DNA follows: TGTGCCAGCAGCCAAGGGGACTGGGGGGGCACAGATACGCAGTATTTT. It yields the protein CASSQGDWGGTDTQYF.

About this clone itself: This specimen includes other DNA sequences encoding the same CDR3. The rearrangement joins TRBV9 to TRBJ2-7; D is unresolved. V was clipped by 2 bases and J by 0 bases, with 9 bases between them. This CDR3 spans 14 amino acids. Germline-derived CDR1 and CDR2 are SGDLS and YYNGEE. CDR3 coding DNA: TGTGCCAGCAGCGTTTCGGCTAGCTCCTACGAGCAGTACTTC. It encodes CASSVSASSYEQYF.

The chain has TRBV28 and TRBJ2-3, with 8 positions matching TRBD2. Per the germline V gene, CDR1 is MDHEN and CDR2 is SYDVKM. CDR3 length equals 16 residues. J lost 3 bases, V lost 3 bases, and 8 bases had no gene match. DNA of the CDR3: TGTGCCAGCAGTTTTAGGAGCGGGAGAAGGACAGATACGCAGTATTTT. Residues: CASSFRSGRRTDTQYF.

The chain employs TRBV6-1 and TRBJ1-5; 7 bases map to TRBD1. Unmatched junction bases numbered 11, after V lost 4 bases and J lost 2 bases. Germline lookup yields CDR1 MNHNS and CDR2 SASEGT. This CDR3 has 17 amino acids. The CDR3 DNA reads TGTGCCAGCAGTGCCGTTTCAGGGGGAGGAGGCAATCAGCCCCAGCATTTT. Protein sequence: CASSAVSGGGGNQPQHF.

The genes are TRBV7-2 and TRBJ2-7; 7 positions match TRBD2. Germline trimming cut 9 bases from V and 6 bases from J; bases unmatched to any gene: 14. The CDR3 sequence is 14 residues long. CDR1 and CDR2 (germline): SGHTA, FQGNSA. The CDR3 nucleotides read TGTGCCAGTACAACACTGAACGCGGGAGTCGAGCAGTACTTC. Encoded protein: CASTTLNAGVEQYF.

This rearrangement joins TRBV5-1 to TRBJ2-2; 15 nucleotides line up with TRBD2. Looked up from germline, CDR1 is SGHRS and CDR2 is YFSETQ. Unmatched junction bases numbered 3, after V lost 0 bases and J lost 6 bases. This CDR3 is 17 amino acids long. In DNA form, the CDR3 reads TGCGCCAGCAGCTTGGCCGGACTAGCGGGAGGGCCCGGGGAGCTGTTTTTT. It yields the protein CASSLAGLAGGPGELFF.

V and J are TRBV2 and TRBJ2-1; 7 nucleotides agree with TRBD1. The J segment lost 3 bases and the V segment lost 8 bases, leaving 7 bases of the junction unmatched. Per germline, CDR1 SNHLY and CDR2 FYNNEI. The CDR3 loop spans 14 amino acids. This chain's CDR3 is CASWARDSYNEQFF. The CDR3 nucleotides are TGTGCCAGCTGGGCCCGGGACAGCTACAATGAGCAGTTCTTC.

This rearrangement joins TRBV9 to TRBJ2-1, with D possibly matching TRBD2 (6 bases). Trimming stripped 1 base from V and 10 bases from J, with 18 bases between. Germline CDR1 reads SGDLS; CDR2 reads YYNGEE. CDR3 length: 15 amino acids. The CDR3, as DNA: TGTGCCAGCAGCGTAAACCCAGGACTAAGGAGAGAGCAGTTCTTC. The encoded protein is CASSVNPGLRREQFF.